One sample yielded the 29 T cell receptor beta chains listed below, sequenced in a study of blood T cells in healthy people across ages. Alongside a J-beta primer mix, a sample-barcoded 5' primer served in a second PCR lasting about 7 to 12 cycles. TCRdb used MiXCR to reprocess the 5' RACE reads, holding one entry per CDR3 protein. The sample consists of over a million distinct CDR3 sequences, under 55% of them appearing once. Sequenced sample: blood. These receptors came from a woman younger than 30 in good health.

This clonotype has more than one count but fewer than ten. The chain uses TRBV20-1 and TRBJ2-7; the D is unclear. The length of the CDR3 is 13 residues. In germline, CDR1 is DFQATT, CDR2 SNEGSKA (reference sequence). Trimming took 3 bases from V and 1 from J, leaving 10 bases between them. CDR3 DNA sequence: TGCAGTGCTAGCAACAGAGCATCCTACGAGCAGTACTTC. Its protein is CSASNRASYEQYF.

The J gene is TRBJ1-1, the V gene TRBV29-1; perhaps TRBD1 as D (6 bases). Trimming shortened V by 7 bases and J by 7 bases, and 16 bases separated the two germline ends. The CDR3 length is 12 residues. The germline CDR1 and CDR2 sequences are SQVTM and ANQGSEA. CDR3 loop: CSADQGRGEAFF. CDR3 DNA: TGCAGCGCCGACCAGGGGAGAGGTGAAGCTTTCTTT. Together with reference TRBV29-1 and TRBJ1-1, the CDR3 gives the full variable domain: SAVISQKPSRDICQRGTSLTIQCQVDSQVTMMFWYRQQPGQSLTLIATANQGSEATYESGFVIDKFPISRPNLTFSTLTVSNMSPEDSSIYLCSADQGRGEAFFGQGTRLTVV.

This chain joins TRBV7-9 and TRBJ2-1; 7 bases are a match to TRBD2. CDR1 and CDR2 (germline): SEHNR, FQNEAQ (reference sequence). Germline trimming cut 4 bases from V and 5 bases from J; bases unmatched to any gene: 5. The CDR3 totals 14 residues. CDR3 in DNA: TGTGCCAGCAGCTCCCGGACTAGTCACAATGAGCAGTTCTTC. It specifies CASSSRTSHNEQFF.

This rearrangement joins TRBV20-1 to TRBJ2-7, with 9 bases fitting TRBD2. The end of the DNA aligns better with TRBJ2-5, so the J call may be wrong. Per the germline V gene, CDR1 is DFQATT and CDR2 is SNEGSKA (reference sequence). The CDR3 consists of 14 residues. As DNA, the CDR3 is TGCAGTGCTAGATTCCTAGCGGGAATGGAGACCCAGTACTTC. It translates to CSARFLAGMETQYF.

The chain couples TRBV4-3 to TRBJ2-7; D possibly corresponds to TRBD2 (6 bases). Germline V lookup: CDR1 LGHNA, CDR2 YSLEER. This CDR3 is 18 amino acids long. V lost 4 bases and J lost 3, with 25 bases in between. This chain's CDR3 is CASSLPPHRREIRYEQYF. CDR3 DNA: TGCGCCAGCAGCCTCCCACCGCACAGGCGGGAAATTCGCTACGAGCAGTACTTC.

This clonotype has only a few counts. V and J are TRBV6-1 and TRBJ1-2, with 7 bases lining up with TRBD1. The CDR3 has 15 amino acids. Per the germline V gene, CDR1 is MNHNS and CDR2 is SASEGT. V lost 0 bases to trimming and J lost 5 bases; unmatched junction nucleotides: 6. CDR3 DNA sequence: TGTGCCAGCAGTGAAGCGGGGCCCAGGGGGTATGGCTACACCTTC. Its protein is CASSEAGPRGYGYTF.

This clonotype has at least ten counts. This chain uses TRBV6-2 or TRBV6-3 with TRBJ2-5; TRBD2 agrees at 13 bases. This CDR3 region has 15 residues. The V and J ends lost 4 bases and 4 bases, in that order; junction bases with no gene match: 3. Looked up from germline, CDR1 is MNHEY and CDR2 is SVGEGT. The CDR3 region has the DNA TGTGCCAGCAGTTGGACTAGCGGGAGTGGAGAGACCCAGTACTTC. It translates to CASSWTSGSGETQYF.

The V and J genes are TRBV7-9 and TRBJ2-7; D is perhaps TRBD2 (5 bases). The CDR3 runs to 19 residues. Germline-derived CDR1 and CDR2 are SEHNR and FQNEAQ (reference sequence). With 5 bases removed from V and 0 bases from J, the gap between germline ends came to 26 bases. The CDR3 region is CASSPAGESIMWRSYEQYF. CDR3 nucleotide sequence: TGTGCCAGCAGCCCGGCCGGGGAATCTATAATGTGGCGCTCCTACGAGCAGTACTTC.

The chain uses TRBV2 and TRBJ1-2, with a possible D match to TRBD1 (6 bases). Germline V CDR1 and CDR2: SNHLY, FYNNEI. The CDR3 runs to 14 residues. V gave up 5 bases and J gave up 3 bases, with 13 bases separating them. CDR3 sequence (DNA): TGTGCCAGCAGTCGGTCAGGGGTTGACTATGGCTACACCTTC. It encodes CASSRSGVDYGYTF.

This chain joins TRBV7-2 and TRBJ2-5; tentatively, D is TRBD1 or TRBD2 (5 bases each). The CDR3 contains 17 residues. Between the trimmed V and J ends, which lost 3 bases and 2 bases, there was a span of 19 bases. CDR1 and CDR2 (germline): SGHTA, FQGNSA. The CDR3 coding sequence is TGTGCCAGCAGCTTCTCCCCCCCAGGGAGAGGGCAAGAGACCCAGTACTTC. Protein sequence: CASSFSPPGRGQETQYF.

The V call is TRBV20-1, the J call TRBJ1-1; no definite D call. The CDR3 is 17 amino acids. Germline V CDR1 and CDR2: DFQATT, SNEGSKA (reference sequence). Deletions cut 0 bases from V and 8 bases from J, with 25 bases between. The CDR3 DNA sequence: TGCAGTGCTAGAGACGCTGGGGAGAGGGTGATAGGCACCGAAGCTTTCTTT. Encoded protein: CSARDAGERVIGTEAFF.

The chain uses TRBV27 and TRBJ2-7; D possibly corresponds to TRBD2 (6 bases). CDR1 is MNHEY and CDR2 is SMNVEV in the germline V gene (reference sequence). The CDR3 extends over 13 amino acids. Trimming took off 8 bases at V and 7 bases at J, with 18 bases between the two ends. The CDR3 loop is CASRDIAGNEQYF. CDR3 DNA: TGTGCCAGCCGCGACATTGCGGGGAATGAGCAGTACTTC.

The chain uses TRBV6-1 and TRBJ1-5; D is undetermined. The CDR3 length is 15 residues. Per the germline V gene, CDR1 is MNHNS and CDR2 is SASEGT. V was clipped by 6 bases and J by 4 bases, with 16 bases between them. CDR3 sequence: CASSLEGILNQPQHF. CDR3 nucleotides: TGTGCCAGCAGCTTAGAAGGTATTCTTAATCAGCCCCAGCATTTT.

This rearrangement joins TRBV27 to TRBJ2-7; D possibly corresponds to TRBD2 (6 bases). Germline-derived CDR1 and CDR2 are MNHEY and SMNVEV (reference sequence). The CDR3 has 13 amino acids. Trimming removed 8 bases from V and 2 bases from J, with 13 bases in between. CDR3 nucleotide sequence: TGTGCCAGCCGGCTAGCGTTAGCCTACGAGCAGTACTTC. Translating gives CASRLALAYEQYF.

This clonotype was detected only a few times. The chain combines TRBV2 with TRBJ1-2; D unclear. V lost 7 bases to trimming and J lost 12 bases, with 18 bases between them. Germline V CDR1 and CDR2: SNHLY, FYNNEI. This CDR3 is built from 12 residues. The DNA of the CDR3 is TGTGCCAGCACCGACCGTGGAGGAGTTCACACCTTC. Its protein is CASTDRGGVHTF.

This clonotype was found a few times. This rearrangement joins TRBV10-3 to TRBJ2-5, with 8 bases lining up with TRBD1. Looked up from germline, CDR1 is ENHRY and CDR2 is SYGVKD. J gave up 2 bases and V 8 bases, and 4 bases lay outside the gene matches. The CDR3 spans 13 residues. CDR3 in amino acids: CAIAGTGQETQYF. The CDR3 DNA reads TGTGCCATCGCTGGGACAGGACAAGAGACCCAGTACTTC.

V is TRBV20-1 and J is TRBJ1-4, with D tentatively TRBD1 (6 bases). Germline CDR1 DFQATT, CDR2 SNEGSKA (reference sequence). The CDR3 loop spans 12 amino acids. V lost 1 base to trimming and J lost 14 bases, with 14 bases between them. The CDR3 loop reads CSARGGAGALFF. CDR3 sequence (DNA): TGCAGTGCTAGAGGGGGGGCAGGAGCTCTGTTTTTT.

V usage is TRBV12-3 or TRBV12-4 and J usage is TRBJ2-4, with 8 bases lining up with TRBD1. The J segment lost 6 bases and the V segment lost 5 bases, leaving 6 bases of the junction unmatched. This CDR3 has 14 amino acids. CDR3 in DNA: TGTGCCAGCAGTCGGGGACAGGCGATAAACATTCAGTACTTC. Translation: CASSRGQAINIQYF.

The chain recombines TRBV7-2 with TRBJ1-3, with 7 bases fitting TRBD1. Germline V gene lookup returns CDR1 SGHTA and CDR2 FQGNSA. The CDR3 is 16 residues long. The V segment lost 1 base and the J segment 0 bases; nucleotides outside the gene matches: 3. The CDR3 region is CASSLEQGSSGNTIYF. The CDR3 nucleotides are TGTGCCAGCAGCTTAGAACAGGGGAGCTCTGGAAACACCATATATTTT.

The V call is TRBV15, the J call TRBJ2-7, with TRBD2 identical over 12 bases. The CDR3 runs 16 residues. Germline CDR1 LNHNV, CDR2 YYDKDF (reference sequence). V lost 1 base to trimming and J lost 4 bases; unmatched junction nucleotides: 5. The CDR3: CATSRVGLAGPYEQYF. In nucleotides, the CDR3 is TGTGCCACCAGCAGAGTTGGACTAGCGGGGCCATACGAGCAGTACTTC.

This rearrangement joins TRBV20-1 to TRBJ2-7; weak D call: TRBD1 (6 bases). V lost 0 bases and J 5 bases, leaving 14 bases between the germline ends. CDR1 is DFQATT and CDR2 is SNEGSKA in the germline V gene (reference sequence). The CDR3 totals 14 residues. CDR3 nucleotide sequence: TGCAGTGCTAGAGATCAGGGGCGTTTACACGAGCAGTACTTC. Its protein is CSARDQGRLHEQYF.

Worth noting for this clonotype: The junction departs from germline at one end; a sequencing error may be responsible. V is TRBV6-5 and J is TRBJ2-1; TRBD1 is a possible D gene (6 bases). The CDR3 length is 12 residues. Germline V lookup: CDR1 MNHEY, CDR2 SVGAGI. CDR3 coding DNA: TGTGCCAGCAGGTACTCGACAGGTGAGCAGTTCTTC. Encoded protein: CASRYSTGEQFF.

This chain uses TRBV7-2 with TRBJ2-7, with D unresolved. CDR3 length: 13 amino acids. The germline V gene encodes CDR1 SGHTA and CDR2 FQGNSA. V was trimmed by 5 bases and J by 2 bases, leaving 10 bases between them. CDR3 bases: TGTGCCAGCAGCGTAGGCAGACCCTACGAGCAGTACTTC. Amino acids: CASSVGRPYEQYF.

This clonotype was picked up a small number of times. The V gene is TRBV9, the J gene TRBJ2-2; D remains unclear. CDR1 is SGDLS, CDR2 YYNGEE, per germline. The CDR3 runs 14 residues. The ends were cut back, 2 bases at V and 4 bases at J, with 9 bases in the middle. The CDR3 region is CASSVYAVTGELFF. In DNA, the CDR3 is TGTGCCAGCAGCGTTTACGCGGTCACCGGGGAGCTGTTTTTT.

This clonotype has more than one count but fewer than ten. The rearrangement joins TRBV9 to TRBJ2-2; 10 bases fit TRBD2. CDR3 length: 16 amino acids. The V and J ends lost 3 bases and 4 bases, in that order; junction bases with no gene match: 6. Germline V gene sequence: CDR1 SGDLS, CDR2 YYNGEE. In DNA, the CDR3 is TGTGCCAGCAGCGGCCGGCGGACTAGCGGCACCGGGGAGCTGTTTTTT. Its translation: CASSGRRTSGTGELFF.

This clonotype appeared a few times. This chain connects TRBV20-1 to TRBJ2-7, with D perhaps matching TRBD1 (5 bases). Per the germline V gene, CDR1 is DFQATT and CDR2 is SNEGSKA (reference sequence). Trimming cost V 5 bases and J 5 bases, with 10 bases left between them. The CDR3 totals 11 residues. The CDR3 protein is CSAWAGHEQYF. CDR3 nucleotide sequence: TGCAGTGCTTGGGCAGGGCACGAGCAGTACTTC.

The chain recombines TRBV5-6 with TRBJ2-7; 10 nucleotides agree with TRBD2. V lost 5 bases and J lost 0; bases outside the gene matches: 2. The CDR3 runs 14 residues. Germline CDR1 SGHDT, CDR2 YYEEEE. The CDR3 DNA is TGTGCCAGCAGGGGGACTAGCGACTCCTACGAGCAGTACTTC. Encoded protein: CASRGTSDSYEQYF. Complete variable domain (other parts from reference TRBV5-6 and TRBJ2-7): DAGVTQSPTHLIKTRGQQVTLRCSPKSGHDTVSWYQQALGQGPQFIFQYYEEEERQRGNFPDRFSGHQFPNYSSELNVNALLLGDSALYLCASRGTSDSYEQYFGPGTRLTVT.

This chain connects TRBV5-5 to TRBJ1-5; D is perhaps TRBD1 (5 bases). Trimming left V 7 bases short and J 0 bases short, with 8 bases between. The CDR3 has 13 amino acids. Per the germline V gene, CDR1 is SGHKS and CDR2 is YYEKEE (reference sequence). The chain's CDR3 is CASGGNSNQPQHF. The CDR3 bases are TGTGCCAGCGGGGGGAATAGCAATCAGCCCCAGCATTTT.

This chain connects TRBV20-1 to TRBJ1-5; TRBD1 aligns across 10 bases. Unmatched junction bases numbered 16, after V lost 5 bases and J lost 0 bases. Germline CDR1 DFQATT, CDR2 SNEGSKA (reference sequence). The CDR3 sequence is 19 residues long. The CDR3 bases are TGCAGTGCTCGACCTCTGCCGGGACAGGGGTTCTCTAGCAATCAGCCCCAGCATTTT. This gives the protein CSARPLPGQGFSSNQPQHF.